The 20 T cell receptor beta chains presented below share a single source sample, sequenced in a study of blood T cell repertoires in COVID-19. Some clones are missing from TCRdb's copy, which holds only in-frame ones; the method was immunoSEQ multiplex PCR. The data contain approximately 100,000 clones, approximately 87% of them singletons. Sequencing input: peripheral blood. These TCRs come from a woman aged 60 to 75 with acute or convalescent COVID-19.

The J gene is TRBJ2-7, the V gene TRBV28; 8 nucleotides match TRBD1. Germline CDR1 MDHEN, CDR2 SYDVKM. The V and J ends lost 5 bases and 2 bases, in that order; junction bases with no gene match: 11. The CDR3 has 16 amino acids. CDR3 protein: CASSPEVWTGTYEQYF. CDR3 coding DNA: TGTGCCAGCAGTCCGGAAGTTTGGACAGGGACCTACGAGCAGTACTTC.

The chain is built from TRBV28 and TRBJ1-1; a possible D gene is TRBD1 (6 bases). Germline V lookup: CDR1 MDHEN, CDR2 SYDVKM. V dropped 4 bases and J dropped 0 bases, with 12 bases sitting between them. CDR3 length: 15 amino acids. The CDR3 here is CASSSGTRLNTEAFF. The CDR3 DNA sequence: TGTGCCAGCAGTTCCGGGACAAGACTGAACACTGAAGCTTTCTTT.

This clone was recorded once. The chain uses TRBV6-2 or TRBV6-3 and TRBJ2-7; maybe TRBD2 (7 bases). Germline values: CDR1 MNHEY, CDR2 SVGEGT. V was pared by 2 bases and J by 7 bases, with 18 bases between. This CDR3 has 15 amino acids. In DNA form, the CDR3 reads TGTGCCAGCAGTTACCGGGGGGCCCTAAAAGAAGAGCAGTACTTC. Protein product: CASSYRGALKEEQYF.

This clone was seen a single time. The chain couples TRBV7-2 to TRBJ2-3; TRBD1 matches at 7 bases. J was trimmed by 2 bases and V by 4 bases; bases with no gene match: 6. CDR1 is SGHTA and CDR2 is FQGNSA in the germline V gene. The CDR3 sequence is 15 residues long. DNA of the CDR3: TGTGCCAGCAGCTCGGACAGGCAGCCCACAGATACGCAGTATTTT. The encoded protein is CASSSDRQPTDTQYF.

The J gene is TRBJ2-6, the V gene TRBV5-1; tentative D call: TRBD1 (5 bases). Trimming pared 0 bases from V and 4 bases from J, leaving 11 bases between. This CDR3 is built from 16 residues. Germline V lookup: CDR1 SGHRS, CDR2 YFSETQ. CDR3 region: CASSLAPGSGANVLTF. The CDR3 coding sequence is TGCGCCAGCAGCTTGGCCCCAGGGTCAGGGGCCAACGTCCTGACTTTC.

The gene calls are TRBV9 and TRBJ2-5; 9 nucleotides agree with TRBD2. Germline V gives CDR1 SGDLS, CDR2 YYNGEE. The CDR3 loop spans 15 amino acids. J was trimmed by 5 bases and V by 0 bases; bases with no gene match: 5. The CDR3: CASSVGAGGPETQYF. DNA of the CDR3: TGTGCCAGCAGCGTAGGAGCGGGAGGCCCGGAGACCCAGTACTTC.

The V and J genes are TRBV12-5 and TRBJ1-4, with D possibly matching TRBD1 (5 bases). The CDR3 totals 18 residues. Germline lookup yields CDR1 LGHNT and CDR2 FRNRAP. V was trimmed by 5 bases and J by 0 bases, leaving 19 bases between them. CDR3 sequence reads: CASGAGGPPIATNEKLFF. The CDR3 DNA is TGTGCTAGTGGTGCGGGGGGACCGCCTATTGCAACTAATGAAAAACTGTTTTTT.

The chain links TRBV4-1 to TRBJ1-2; perhaps TRBD1 as D (6 bases). Per the germline V gene, CDR1 is MGHRA and CDR2 is YSYEKL. CDR3 length equals 15 residues. V dropped 0 bases and J dropped 7 bases, with 15 bases sitting between them. The CDR3 DNA reads as TGCGCCAGCAGCCAAGAAGGTTACAGGGTGGCTGGCTACACCTTC. This encodes CASSQEGYRVAGYTF.

The V and J genes are TRBV2 and TRBJ2-7; a possible D gene is TRBD2 (6 bases). The CDR3 spans 12 residues. Trimming pared 6 bases from V and 1 base from J, leaving 7 bases between. Germline CDR1 and CDR2: SNHLY and FYNNEI. The CDR3 spells CASRRDSYEQYF. CDR3 nucleotides: TGTGCCAGCAGGCGGGATTCCTACGAGCAGTACTTC.

CDR3 nucleotides: TGTGCCAGAAGCTTCGGGACAGGAGTTCTTTGTGAGCAGTTCTTC. Its translation is CARSFGTGVLCEQFF. The rearrangement uses TRBV7-5 and TRBJ2-1; no DNA check was done on the table's D call, TRBD1. TRBV7-5 is labeled a pseudogene. This CDR3 is 15 amino acids long.

The chain employs TRBV6-6 and TRBJ2-3, with 8 positions matching TRBD1. The CDR3 consists of 15 residues. Germline V gene data show CDR1 as MNHNY and CDR2 as SVGAGI (reference sequence). The V and J ends lost 6 bases and 5 bases, in that order; junction bases with no gene match: 10. For the CDR3, the DNA is TGTGCCAGCAGGGACTCCCAGGGGGCCAAAGATACGCAGTATTTT. This encodes CASRDSQGAKDTQYF.

The chain carries TRBV4-1 and TRBJ2-7; D remains ambiguous. This CDR3 region has 14 residues. CDR1 is MGHRA, CDR2 YSYEKL, per germline. Trimming left V 0 bases short and J 3 bases short, with 9 bases between. CDR3 bases: TGCGCCAGCAGCCAAGATACAGAGAACTACGAGCAGTACTTC. Protein: CASSQDTENYEQYF.

The CDR3: CASSQGAEGALGANVLTF. The CDR3 DNA reads as TGTGCCAGCAGCCAAGGGGCCGAGGGGGCGCTGGGGGCCAACGTCCTGACTTTC. The chain couples TRBV14 to TRBJ2-6; TRBD1 matches at 7 bases. Germline CDR1 is SGHDN and CDR2 is FVKESK. The V and J ends lost 1 base and 4 bases, in that order; junction bases with no gene match: 10. The CDR3 loop spans 18 amino acids.

The chain uses TRBV18 and TRBJ2-4; TRBD1 might be the D (5 bases). The germline V gene encodes CDR1 KGHSH and CDR2 LQKENI. The CDR3 extends over 15 amino acids. V lost 3 bases, J lost 0 bases, and 9 bases lay in between. The CDR3 DNA is TGTGCCAGCTCACCCGACAGACGAGCCAAAAACATTCAGTACTTC. Amino acids: CASSPDRRAKNIQYF.

This chain joins TRBV19 and TRBJ1-5; no reliable D call. V shed 10 bases and J shed 6 bases, with 13 bases lying between them. CDR1 is LNHDA and CDR2 is SQIVND in the germline V gene (reference sequence). The length of the CDR3 is 12 residues. CDR3 in amino acids: CATSGRAQPQHF. The DNA for the CDR3 is TGTGCCACTTCCGGGCGGGCTCAGCCCCAGCATTTT.

The chain is built from TRBV4-1 and TRBJ1-5; unclear D gene. This CDR3 region has 15 residues. Trimming took off 1 base at V and 6 bases at J, with 13 bases between the two ends. Germline CDR1 reads MGHRA; CDR2 reads YSYEKL. Here the CDR3 DNA reads TGCGCCAGCAGCCAAGCCGGCACAACGGGTCAGCCCCAGCATTTT. It yields the protein CASSQAGTTGQPQHF.

The chain joins TRBV30 to TRBJ2-3; TRBD1 or TRBD2 may be the D gene (5 bases each). This CDR3 contains 14 residues. The V gene's germline CDR1 is GTSNPN and CDR2 SVGIG (reference sequence). Deletions cut 5 bases from V and 3 bases from J, with 15 bases between. In DNA, the CDR3 is TGTGCCTGGGGGGCGGGCAGAGTAACAGATACGCAGTATTTT. Encoded protein: CAWGAGRVTDTQYF.

The genes are TRBV19 and TRBJ1-2, with no clear D. Germline CDR1 is LNHDA and CDR2 is SQIVND (reference sequence). The CDR3 runs to 11 residues. V was pared by 6 bases and J by 2 bases, with 4 bases between. The DNA of the CDR3 is TGTGCCAGTAGGGGCAACTATGGCTACACCTTC. It codes for CASRGNYGYTF. The full variable domain, its missing parts supplied by reference TRBV19 and TRBJ1-2, is DGGITQSPKYLFRKEGQNVTLSCEQNLNHDAMYWYRQDPGQGLRLIYYSQIVNDFQKGDIAEGYSVSREKKESFPLTVTSAQKNPTAFYLCASRGNYGYTFGSGTRLTVV.

This chain connects TRBV5-1 to TRBJ2-7; 10 bases are a match to TRBD1. V lost 4 bases and J lost 2; bases outside the gene matches: 6. Germline values: CDR1 SGHRS, CDR2 YFSETQ. The CDR3 consists of 15 residues. CDR3 loop: CASSPGGTGAYEQYF. The CDR3 nucleotides are TGCGCCAGCAGCCCGGGGGGGACAGGGGCCTACGAGCAGTACTTC.

This clone was seen a single time. The V call is TRBV6-5, the J call TRBJ2-7; D is undetermined. This CDR3 is 13 amino acids long. The V end lost 2 bases, the J end lost 3 bases, and 8 bases lay between the germline ends. Germline lookup yields CDR1 MNHEY and CDR2 SVGAGI. This CDR3 is CASSYGPSYEQYF. DNA for the CDR3: TGTGCCAGCAGTTACGGCCCTAGCTACGAGCAGTACTTC.